This record concerns one TCR beta chain sequence. A clone one base away is much larger, so this may be a read error. The second PCR ran 7 to 11 cycles with a sample-barcoded 5' primer and J-beta primers. Every molecule of cDNA carried a tag from a template-switch adaptor with 12 random nucleotides. TCRdb itself ran the 5' RACE reads through MiXCR, one entry per CDR3 protein. In the table there are 1.5 million to 2 million distinct CDR3 sequences, roughly 30% of which are singletons. This CDR3 contains 18 residues. Germline CDR1 reads SGDLS; CDR2 reads YYNGEE. After removal of 0 bases from V and 13 bases from J, the junction contained 22 bases not matched to a gene. Every sample gave at least 6 micrograms of total RNA when it was extracted. The sample belongs to a study of blood T cells in healthy people across ages.

This receptor was obtained from a young woman in good health. Sequencing used blood. The chain has TRBV9 and TRBJ2-4; 7 bases fit TRBD2. The CDR3 protein is CASSVEVSGDDYYNEQYF. For the CDR3, the DNA is TGTGCCAGCAGCGTAGAGGTGAGCGGGGACGATTACTACAATGAGCAGTACTTC.